This T cell receptor (beta chain) stems from a study of Tregs in tolerant kidney transplant recipients. Study-level results: The small number of patients limits these findings pending further validation.

For this clone: Its antigen is not identified.

Measured with immunoSEQ multiplex PCR; TCRdb has only the in-frame clones, and not every one. The sample carries 80,000 to 90,000 clones, more than 80% recorded once. From germline, CDR1 is SGHVS and CDR2 FQNEAQ. V lost 3 bases, J lost 1 base, and 13 bases lay in between. The CDR3 spans 15 residues. Sequenced material: CD8+ T cells from blood. V gene TRBV7-8 combines with J gene TRBJ2-7; D is undetermined. This TCR was recovered from a human donor in good health. CDR3 sequence (DNA): TGTGCCAGCAGCTTTCAGGTGGGAAATTCCTACGAGCAGTACTTC. Residues: CASSFQVGNSYEQYF.